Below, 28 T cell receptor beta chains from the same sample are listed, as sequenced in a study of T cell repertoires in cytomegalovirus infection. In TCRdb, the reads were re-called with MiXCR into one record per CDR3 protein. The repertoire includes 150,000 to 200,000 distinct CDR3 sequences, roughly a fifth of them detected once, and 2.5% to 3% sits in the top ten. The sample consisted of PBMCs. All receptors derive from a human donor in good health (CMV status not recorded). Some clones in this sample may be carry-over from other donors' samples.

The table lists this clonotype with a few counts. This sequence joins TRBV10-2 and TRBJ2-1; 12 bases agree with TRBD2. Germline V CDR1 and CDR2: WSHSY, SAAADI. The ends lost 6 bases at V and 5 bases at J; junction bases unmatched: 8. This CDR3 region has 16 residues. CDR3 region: CASRRTTSGGNNEQFF. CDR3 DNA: TGCGCCAGCAGGCGGACGACTAGCGGGGGTAACAATGAGCAGTTCTTC.

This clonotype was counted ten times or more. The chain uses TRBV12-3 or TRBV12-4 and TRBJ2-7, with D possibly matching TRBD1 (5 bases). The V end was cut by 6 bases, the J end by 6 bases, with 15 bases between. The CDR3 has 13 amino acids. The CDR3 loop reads CASSRSYQGEQYF. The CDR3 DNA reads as TGTGCCAGCAGCCGTAGCTACCAGGGCGAGCAGTACTTC.

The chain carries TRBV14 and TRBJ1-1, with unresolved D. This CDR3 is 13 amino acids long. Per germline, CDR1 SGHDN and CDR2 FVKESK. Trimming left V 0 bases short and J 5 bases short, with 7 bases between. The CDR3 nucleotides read TGTGCCAGCAGCCAAGAGGAAGGGACTGAAGCTTTCTTT. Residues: CASSQEEGTEAFF.

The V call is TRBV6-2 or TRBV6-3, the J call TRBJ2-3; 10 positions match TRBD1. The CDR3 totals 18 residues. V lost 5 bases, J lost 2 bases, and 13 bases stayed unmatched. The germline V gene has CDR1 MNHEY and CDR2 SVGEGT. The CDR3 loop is CASSPHVWDRGSTDTQYF. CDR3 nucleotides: TGTGCCAGCAGTCCCCATGTGTGGGACAGGGGCTCCACAGATACGCAGTATTTT.

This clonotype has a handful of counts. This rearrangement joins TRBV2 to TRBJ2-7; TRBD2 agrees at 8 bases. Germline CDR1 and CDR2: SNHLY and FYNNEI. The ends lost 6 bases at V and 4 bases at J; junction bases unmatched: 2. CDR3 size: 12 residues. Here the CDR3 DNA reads TGTGCCAGCAGCGGCGGGAGGTACGAGCAGTACTTC. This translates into CASSGGRYEQYF.

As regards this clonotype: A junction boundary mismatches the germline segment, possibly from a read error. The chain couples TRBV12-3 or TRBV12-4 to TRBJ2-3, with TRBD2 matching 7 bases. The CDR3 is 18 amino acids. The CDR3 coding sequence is TGTGCCAGCAGCCAACTAGTGGGAGGGCCTTTAAGCACAGATACTCAGTATTTT. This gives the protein CASSQLVGGPLSTDTQYF.

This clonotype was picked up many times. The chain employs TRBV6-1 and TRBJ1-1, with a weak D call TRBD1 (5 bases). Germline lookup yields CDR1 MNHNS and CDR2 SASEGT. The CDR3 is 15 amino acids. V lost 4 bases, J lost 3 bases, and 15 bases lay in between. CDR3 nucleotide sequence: TGTGCCAGCAGTGCCCCCGAGTGGGGGGACACTGAAGCTTTCTTT. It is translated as CASSAPEWGDTEAFF.

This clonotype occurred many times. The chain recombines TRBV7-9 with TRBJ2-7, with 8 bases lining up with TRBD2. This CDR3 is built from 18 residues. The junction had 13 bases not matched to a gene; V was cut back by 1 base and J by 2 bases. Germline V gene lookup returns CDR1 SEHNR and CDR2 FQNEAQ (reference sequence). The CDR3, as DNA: TGTGCCAGCAGCTTAGGGCGCACAGTAGCGGGGCCAACCTACGAGCAGTACTTC. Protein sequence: CASSLGRTVAGPTYEQYF.

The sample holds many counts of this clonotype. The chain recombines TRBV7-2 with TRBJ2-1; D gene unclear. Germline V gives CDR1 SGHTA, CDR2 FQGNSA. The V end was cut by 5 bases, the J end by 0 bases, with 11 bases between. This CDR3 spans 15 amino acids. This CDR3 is CASSPRPYSYNEQFF. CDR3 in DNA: TGTGCCAGCAGCCCGCGTCCCTACTCCTACAATGAGCAGTTCTTC.

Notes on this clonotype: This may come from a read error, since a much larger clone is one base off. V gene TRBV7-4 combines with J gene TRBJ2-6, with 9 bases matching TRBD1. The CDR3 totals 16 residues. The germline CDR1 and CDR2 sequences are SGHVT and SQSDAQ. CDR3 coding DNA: TGTGCCAGCAGCCGCGACAGGGGGAACGGGGCCATCGTCCTGACTTTC. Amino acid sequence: CASSRDRGNGAIVLTF.

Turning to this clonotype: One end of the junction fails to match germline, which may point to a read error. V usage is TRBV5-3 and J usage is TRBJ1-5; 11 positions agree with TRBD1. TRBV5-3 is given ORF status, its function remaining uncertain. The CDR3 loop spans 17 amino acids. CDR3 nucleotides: TGTGCCAGCAGCTTGAGACCGGGACAGGGGGAGAATCAGCCCCAGCATTTT. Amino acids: CASSLRPGQGENQPQHF.

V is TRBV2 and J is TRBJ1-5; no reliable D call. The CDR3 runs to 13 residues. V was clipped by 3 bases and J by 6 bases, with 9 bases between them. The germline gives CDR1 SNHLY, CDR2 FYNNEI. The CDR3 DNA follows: TGTGCCAGCAGTGAGAGTGAGGGTCAGCCCCAGCATTTT. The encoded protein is CASSESEGQPQHF.

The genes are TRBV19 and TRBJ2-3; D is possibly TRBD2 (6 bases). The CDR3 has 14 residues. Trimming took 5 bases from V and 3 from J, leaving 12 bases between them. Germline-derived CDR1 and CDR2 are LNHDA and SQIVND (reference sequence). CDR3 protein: CASSSRGGTDTQYF. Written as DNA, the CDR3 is TGTGCCAGTAGTTCGCGGGGAGGAACAGATACGCAGTATTTT.

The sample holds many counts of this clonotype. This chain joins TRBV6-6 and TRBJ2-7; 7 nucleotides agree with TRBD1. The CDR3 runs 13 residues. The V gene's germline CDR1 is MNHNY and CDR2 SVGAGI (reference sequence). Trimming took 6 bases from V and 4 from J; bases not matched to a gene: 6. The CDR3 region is CASSPWTGYEQYF. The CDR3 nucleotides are TGTGCCAGCAGCCCCTGGACAGGTTACGAGCAGTACTTC.

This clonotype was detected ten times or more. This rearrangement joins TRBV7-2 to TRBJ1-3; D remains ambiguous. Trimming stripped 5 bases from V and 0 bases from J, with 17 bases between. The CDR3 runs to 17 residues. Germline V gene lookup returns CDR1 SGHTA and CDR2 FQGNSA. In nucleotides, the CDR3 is TGTGCCAGCAGCCCCCCGGTGTCGGGGAGCTCTGGAAACACCATATATTTT. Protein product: CASSPPVSGSSGNTIYF.

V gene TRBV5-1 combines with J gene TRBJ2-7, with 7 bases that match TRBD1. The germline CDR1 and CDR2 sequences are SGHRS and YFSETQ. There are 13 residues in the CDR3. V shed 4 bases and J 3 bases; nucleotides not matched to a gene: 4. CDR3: CASSTGQVYEQYF. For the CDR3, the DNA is TGCGCCAGCAGCACCGGACAGGTCTACGAGCAGTACTTC.

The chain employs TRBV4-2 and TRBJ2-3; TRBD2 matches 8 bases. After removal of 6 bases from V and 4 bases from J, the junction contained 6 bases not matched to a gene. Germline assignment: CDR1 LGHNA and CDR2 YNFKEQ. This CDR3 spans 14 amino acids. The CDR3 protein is CASRPGGAADTQYF. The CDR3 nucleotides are TGTGCCAGCAGACCCGGGGGGGCTGCAGATACGCAGTATTTT.

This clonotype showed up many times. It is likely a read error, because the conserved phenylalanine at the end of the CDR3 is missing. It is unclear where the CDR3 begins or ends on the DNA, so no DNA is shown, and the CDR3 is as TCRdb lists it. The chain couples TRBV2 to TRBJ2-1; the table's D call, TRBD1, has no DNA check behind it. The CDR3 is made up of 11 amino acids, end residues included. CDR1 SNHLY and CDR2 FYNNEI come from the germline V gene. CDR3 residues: CASSRDRDGGI.

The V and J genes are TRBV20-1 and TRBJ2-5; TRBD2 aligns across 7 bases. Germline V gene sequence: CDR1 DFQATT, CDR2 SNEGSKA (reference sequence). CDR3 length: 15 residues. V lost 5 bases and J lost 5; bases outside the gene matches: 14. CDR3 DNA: TGCAGTGCTCCCACGTGGGGGGGATTGGGTGAGACCCAGTACTTC. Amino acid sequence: CSAPTWGGLGETQYF.

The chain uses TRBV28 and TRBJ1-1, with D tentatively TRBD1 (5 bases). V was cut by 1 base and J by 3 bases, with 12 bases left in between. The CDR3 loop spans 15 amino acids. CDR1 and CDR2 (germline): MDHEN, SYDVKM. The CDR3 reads CASSLLVGADTEAFF. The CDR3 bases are TGTGCCAGCAGTTTATTGGTAGGGGCCGACACTGAAGCTTTCTTT. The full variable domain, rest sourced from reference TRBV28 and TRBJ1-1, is DVKVTQSSRYLVKRTGEKVFLECVQDMDHENMFWYRQDPGLGLRLIYFSYDVKMKEKGDIPEGYSVSREKKERFSLILESASTNQTSMYLCASSLLVGADTEAFFGQGTRLTVV.

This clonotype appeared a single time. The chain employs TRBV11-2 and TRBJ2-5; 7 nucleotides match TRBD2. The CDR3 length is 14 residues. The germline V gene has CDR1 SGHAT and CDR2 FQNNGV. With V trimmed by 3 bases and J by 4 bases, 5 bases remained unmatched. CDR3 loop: CASSLSGVRETQYF. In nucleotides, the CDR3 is TGTGCCAGCAGCTTGAGCGGGGTGAGAGAGACCCAGTACTTC. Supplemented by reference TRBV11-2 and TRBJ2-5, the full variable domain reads EAGVAQSPRYKIIEKRQSVAFWCNPISGHATLYWYQQILGQGPKLLIQFQNNGVVDDSQLPKDRFSAERLKGVDSTLKIQPAKLEDSAVYLCASSLSGVRETQYFGPGTRLLVL.

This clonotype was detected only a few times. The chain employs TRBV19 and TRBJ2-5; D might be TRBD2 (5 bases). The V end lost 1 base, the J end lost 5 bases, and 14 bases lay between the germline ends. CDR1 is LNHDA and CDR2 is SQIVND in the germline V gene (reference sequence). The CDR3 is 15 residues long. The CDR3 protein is CASSIAGKEAETQYF. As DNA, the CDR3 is TGTGCCAGTAGTATAGCGGGAAAAGAGGCGGAGACCCAGTACTTC.

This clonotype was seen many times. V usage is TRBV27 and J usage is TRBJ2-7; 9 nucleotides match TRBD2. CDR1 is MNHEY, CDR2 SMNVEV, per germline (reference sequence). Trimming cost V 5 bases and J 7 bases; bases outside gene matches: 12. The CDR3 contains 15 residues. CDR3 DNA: TGTGCCAGCAGTCCATTAGCGGGGGCCTTGGGGGAGCAGTACTTC. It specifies CASSPLAGALGEQYF.

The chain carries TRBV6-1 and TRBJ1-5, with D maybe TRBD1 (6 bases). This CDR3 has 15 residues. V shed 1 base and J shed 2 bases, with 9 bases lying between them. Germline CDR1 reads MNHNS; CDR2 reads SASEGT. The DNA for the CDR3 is TGTGCCAGCAGTGAAGAGGGGGTCCGCAATCAGCCCCAGCATTTT. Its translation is CASSEEGVRNQPQHF.

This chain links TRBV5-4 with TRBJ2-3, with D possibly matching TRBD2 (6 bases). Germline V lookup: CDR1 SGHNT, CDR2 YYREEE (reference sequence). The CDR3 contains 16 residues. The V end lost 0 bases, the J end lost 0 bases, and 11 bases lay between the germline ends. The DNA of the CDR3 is TGTGCCAGCAGCTTGGGCGGGGCCGCTAGCACAGATACGCAGTATTTT. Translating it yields CASSLGGAASTDTQYF.

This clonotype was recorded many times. CDR3 amino acids: CASSGRTGPLETQYF. In nucleotides, the CDR3 is TGTGCCAGCAGTGGAAGGACAGGGCCTCTGGAGACCCAGTACTTC. This chain uses TRBV6-1 with TRBJ2-5, with 8 positions matching TRBD1. The germline gives CDR1 MNHNS, CDR2 SASEGT. The length of the CDR3 is 15 residues. Trimming removed 4 bases from V and 5 bases from J; junction bases left unmatched: 9.

The CDR3 coding sequence is TGTGCCAGCAGCTTACAGGGGGGGGGGATTATAGATACGCAGTATTTT. This codes for CASSLQGGGIIDTQYF. This sequence joins TRBV7-8 and TRBJ2-3; D could derive from TRBD1 or TRBD2 (7 bases each). The germline V and J ends were trimmed by 2 bases and 5 bases, with 17 bases remaining between them. This CDR3 is 16 amino acids long. The germline gives CDR1 SGHVS, CDR2 FQNEAQ.

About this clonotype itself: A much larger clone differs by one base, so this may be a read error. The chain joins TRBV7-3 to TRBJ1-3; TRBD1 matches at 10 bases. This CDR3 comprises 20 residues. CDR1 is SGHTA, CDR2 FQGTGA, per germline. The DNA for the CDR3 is TGTGCCAGCAGCCCACAAGATGGACAGGGGGGGTTCCTCTCTGGAAACACCATGTATTTT. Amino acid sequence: CASSPQDGQGGFLSGNTMYF.